The 12 T cell receptor beta chains below come from one sample, sequenced in a study of T cells in Graves' hyperthyroidism and ophthalmopathy. RNA transcripts yielded amplified TCR beta CDR3 regions. The primer set for the first-round RT-PCR of the TCR CDR3 was HTBI. TCRdb recomputed calls from the multiplex PCR reads with MiXCR, one row per CDR3 protein. This table has about 530,000 distinct CDR3 sequences, 17% appearing once. The sequenced sample consisted of blood. All receptors come from a woman aged 18-29 years with Graves' ophthalmopathy.

This clonotype has more than one count but fewer than ten. The chain has TRBV4-1 and TRBJ1-1, with D maybe TRBD1 (5 bases). The CDR3 length is 15 residues. V was clipped by 0 bases and J by 4 bases, with 12 bases between them. In germline, CDR1 is MGHRA, CDR2 YSYEKL. The CDR3 region has the DNA TGCGCCAGCAGCCAAGATTTACGGGGGGTCACTGAAGCTTTCTTT. Encoded protein: CASSQDLRGVTEAFF.

The chain carries TRBV5-4 and TRBJ2-3; TRBD2 matches 7 bases. Germline V CDR1 and CDR2: SGHNT, YYREEE (reference sequence). The CDR3 is 15 residues long. J lost 9 bases, V lost 4 bases, and 14 bases had no gene match. CDR3 loop: CASSPPSGSPPTQYF. CDR3 bases: TGTGCCAGCAGCCCCCCTAGCGGAAGTCCTCCCACGCAGTATTTT.

This clonotype was detected many times. The chain carries TRBV6-1 and TRBJ2-7; the match to TRBD1 covers 9 bases. In germline, CDR1 is MNHNS, CDR2 SASEGT. Trimming removed 4 bases from V and 2 bases from J; junction bases left unmatched: 6. There are 15 residues in the CDR3. CDR3 in amino acids: CASSGQDRGPYEQYF. Here the CDR3 DNA reads TGTGCCAGCAGTGGACAGGACAGGGGACCCTACGAGCAGTACTTC.

The V call is TRBV5-8, the J call TRBJ2-5; D is unclear. Trimming left V 4 bases short and J 4 bases short, with 11 bases between. The CDR3 extends over 13 amino acids. Germline V gene lookup returns CDR1 SGHTS and CDR2 YDEGEE. CDR3 sequence reads: CASSPYITETQYF. In nucleotides, the CDR3 is TGTGCCAGCAGCCCGTACATAACAGAGACCCAGTACTTC.

V is TRBV28 and J is TRBJ2-5, with D possibly matching TRBD2 (6 bases). Germline V gene lookup returns CDR1 MDHEN and CDR2 SYDVKM. Trimming cost V 3 bases and J 7 bases, with 12 bases left between them. CDR3 length: 13 amino acids. In DNA, the CDR3 is TGTGCCAGCAGTTTGGGGGGACGGGTGACCCAGTACTTC. Translation: CASSLGGRVTQYF.

Many counts were recorded for this clonotype. The chain recombines TRBV30 with TRBJ2-6, with a tentative D call TRBD1 (5 bases). This CDR3 spans 15 amino acids. The V and J ends lost 0 bases and 0 bases respectively, with 6 bases between them. CDR1 and CDR2 (germline): GTSNPN, SVGIG (reference sequence). This CDR3 reads CAWSVGVSGANVLTF. The CDR3 nucleotides read TGTGCCTGGAGTGTAGGGGTCTCTGGGGCCAACGTCCTGACTTTC.

There are a few counts of this clonotype. The chain uses TRBV29-1 and TRBJ1-2; 7 nucleotides line up with TRBD1. The CDR3 spans 13 residues. The trim removed 0 bases at V and 4 bases at J, leaving 2 bases unmatched. CDR1 is SQVTM and CDR2 is ANQGSEA in the germline V gene. The CDR3 protein is CSVEEQGIYGYTF. DNA of the CDR3: TGCAGCGTTGAAGAACAGGGGATCTATGGCTACACCTTC.

This chain uses TRBV29-1 with TRBJ2-3; TRBD1 agrees at 11 bases. The CDR3 has 14 amino acids. Germline V lookup: CDR1 SQVTM, CDR2 ANQGSEA. The V gene end was trimmed by 2 bases and the J gene end by 4 bases; junction bases not matched to a gene: 2. The CDR3 is CSVERDRGADTQYF. CDR3 DNA: TGCAGCGTTGAAAGGGACAGGGGGGCAGATACGCAGTATTTT.

A remark on this clonotype: A much bigger clone sits one base away, suggesting this may be a read error. This chain connects TRBV7-9 to TRBJ2-1; D possibly corresponds to TRBD1 (5 bases). The last part of the DNA fits TRBJ2-7 better; the J call may be wrong. From germline, CDR1 is SEHNR and CDR2 FQNEAQ (reference sequence). The CDR3 has 14 residues. As DNA, the CDR3 is TGTGCCAGCAGCCCGATGACAGCCTACAATGAGCAGTACTTC. Translating it yields CASSPMTAYNEQYF.

A word on this clonotype: A much larger clone differs by one base, so this may be a read error. In this CDR3 the conserved last residue, phenylalanine or tryptophan, is missing, so a read error is likely. The V call is TRBV27, the J call TRBJ2-7; D possibly corresponds to TRBD1 (5 bases). V was trimmed by 2 bases and J by 4 bases, leaving 12 bases between them. Germline V CDR1 and CDR2: MNHEY, SMNVEV (reference sequence). CDR3 length: 14 residues. The CDR3 DNA reads as TGTGCCAGCAGTTTACTCGAGACAGATTACGAGCAGTACCTC. This codes for CASSLLETDYEQYL.

This clonotype has just a few counts. The rearrangement joins TRBV6-2 or TRBV6-3 to TRBJ1-1; TRBD1 agrees at 9 bases. Germline-derived CDR1 and CDR2 are MNHEY and SVGEGT. Trimming removed 2 bases from V and 3 bases from J; junction bases left unmatched: 4. The CDR3 runs to 15 residues. The CDR3 spells CASSYRTGAHTEAFF. CDR3 DNA: TGTGCCAGCAGTTACCGGACAGGGGCACACACTGAAGCTTTCTTT.

This clonotype was counted ten times or more. The chain links TRBV10-1 to TRBJ1-2, with D tentatively TRBD1 (5 bases). The V and J ends lost 2 bases and 2 bases respectively, with 6 bases between them. The CDR3 has 13 amino acids. Looked up from germline, CDR1 is WNHNN and CDR2 is SYGVQD (reference sequence). The CDR3, as DNA: TGCGCCAGCAGTGAGGACAGCAACTATGGCTACACCTTC. Translation: CASSEDSNYGYTF.